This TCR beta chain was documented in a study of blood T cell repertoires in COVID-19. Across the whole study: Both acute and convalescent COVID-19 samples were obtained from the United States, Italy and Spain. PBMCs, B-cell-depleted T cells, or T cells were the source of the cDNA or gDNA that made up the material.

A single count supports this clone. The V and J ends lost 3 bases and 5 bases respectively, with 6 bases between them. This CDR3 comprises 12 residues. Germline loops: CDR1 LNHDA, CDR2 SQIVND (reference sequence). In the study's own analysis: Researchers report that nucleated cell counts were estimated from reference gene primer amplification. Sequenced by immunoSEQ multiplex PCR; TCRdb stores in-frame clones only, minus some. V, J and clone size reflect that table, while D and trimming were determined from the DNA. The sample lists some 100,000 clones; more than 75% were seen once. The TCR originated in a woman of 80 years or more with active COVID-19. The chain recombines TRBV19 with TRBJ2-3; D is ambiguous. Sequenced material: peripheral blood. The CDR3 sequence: CASSMSKDTQYF. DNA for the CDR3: TGTGCCAGTAGTATGAGTAAAGATACGCAGTATTTT.